Presented here are 3 T cell receptor beta chains from one specimen sequenced in a study of early T cells in non-severe SARS-CoV-2 infection. TCRdb itself ran the 5' RACE reads through MiXCR, one entry per CDR3 protein. This table holds 45,000 or so distinct CDR3 sequences, over 3% found once. The sample was whole blood. The origin of the receptors is an adult who was a healthcare worker with PCR-confirmed SARS-CoV-2 infection or an uninfected control (not recorded which).

This clonotype has at least ten counts. The rearrangement joins TRBV5-4 to TRBJ2-5; possibly TRBD2 for D (6 bases). CDR1 is SGHNT and CDR2 is YYREEE in the germline V gene (reference sequence). The CDR3 totals 14 residues. V was shortened by 3 bases and J by 3 bases, with 12 bases between the two germline ends. The CDR3 region is CASSSVGLEETQYF. DNA for the CDR3: TGTGCCAGCAGCTCCGTGGGACTCGAAGAGACCCAGTACTTC.

This clonotype is labeled as medium-sized. The V and J genes are TRBV30 and TRBJ1-1, with D perhaps TRBD1 (6 bases). Trimming left V 4 bases short and J 9 bases short, with 15 bases between. The CDR3 has 12 amino acids. Germline V lookup: CDR1 GTSNPN, CDR2 SVGIG (reference sequence). CDR3 bases: TGTGCCTGGATAAGTGGCACAGGGAAAGCTTTCTTT. As protein: CAWISGTGKAFF.

This clonotype was seen repeatedly, ten times or more. V is TRBV18 and J is TRBJ1-5, with no clear D. The CDR3 extends over 13 amino acids. The V gene lost 2 bases and the J gene lost 4 bases, with 6 bases spanning the gap. The germline gives CDR1 KGHSH, CDR2 LQKENI. The CDR3 spells CASSPEGNQPQHF. The CDR3 coding sequence is TGTGCCAGCTCACCAGAGGGTAATCAGCCCCAGCATTTT.